These 32 T cell receptor beta chains came from one sample sequenced in a study of blood T cell repertoires in COVID-19. TCRdb's copy holds only in-frame clones and misses some; the assay was immunoSEQ multiplex PCR. The sample contains almost 250,000 clones, around 84% of which appear only once. The sequencing input was PBMCs or T cells enriched from blood (not recorded which). The source of these receptors is a woman aged 45-65 years who had recovered from COVID-19.

The chain carries TRBV12-3 or TRBV12-4 and TRBJ1-1; D not resolved. The ends were cut back, 4 bases at V and 2 bases at J, with 5 bases in the middle. The CDR3 is 12 residues long. CDR3 region: CASSYRNTEAFF. The CDR3 DNA sequence: TGTGCCAGCAGTTACAGAAACACTGAAGCTTTCTTT.

This clone was picked up a small number of times. The genes are TRBV19 and TRBJ1-2; a weak D match, TRBD1 (5 bases). This CDR3 has 15 amino acids. Trimming shortened V by 3 bases and J by 4 bases, and 15 bases separated the two germline ends. Germline V lookup: CDR1 LNHDA, CDR2 SQIVND (reference sequence). In DNA, the CDR3 is TGTGCCAGTAGTATCAACGGGGGACTCTCCTATGGCTACACCTTC. Residues: CASSINGGLSYGYTF.

DNA of the CDR3: TGTGCCAGCAGCCCGACAGGGGGCTTCGGAAACACCATATATTTT. Its translation is CASSPTGGFGNTIYF. The J gene is TRBJ1-3, the V gene TRBV11-2; the match to TRBD1 covers 10 bases. Germline loops: CDR1 SGHAT, CDR2 FQNNGV. The CDR3 is made up of 15 amino acids. The V and J ends lost 5 bases and 4 bases, in that order; junction bases with no gene match: 5.

V is TRBV24-1 and J is TRBJ2-1; 11 bases line up with TRBD2. This CDR3 has 12 residues. Germline V gives CDR1 KGHDR, CDR2 SFDVKD. J gave up 10 bases and V 6 bases, and 1 base lay outside the gene matches. CDR3 coding DNA: TGTGCCACCAGTCCTAGCGGGGGGGAGCAGTTCTTC. Its protein is CATSPSGGEQFF.

The chain is built from TRBV19 and TRBJ1-2, with TRBD1 identical over 8 bases. V trimming: 0 bases; J trimming: 8 bases; junction bases outside the gene matches: 11. CDR1 and CDR2 (germline): LNHDA, SQIVND (reference sequence). The CDR3 spans 16 residues. The CDR3 nucleotides read TGTGCCAGTAGTATAGATCACCCCAGACAGGGGACGGGCTACACCTTC. This codes for CASSIDHPRQGTGYTF.

This clone was recorded only once. The gene calls are TRBV29-1 and TRBJ1-2, with D possibly TRBD1 on 6 matching bases. Germline values: CDR1 SQVTM, CDR2 ANQGSEA. The germline V and J ends were trimmed by 6 bases and 1 base, with 12 bases remaining between them. This CDR3 comprises 13 residues. The CDR3 protein is CSVGTINNYGYTF. In nucleotides, the CDR3 is TGCAGCGTGGGGACAATAAATAACTATGGCTACACCTTC.

This chain uses TRBV28 with TRBJ1-1; D remains ambiguous. CDR1 and CDR2 (germline): MDHEN, SYDVKM. The CDR3 is 12 amino acids. Deletions cut 8 bases from V and 2 bases from J, with 9 bases between. The CDR3 reads CASRLVNTEAFF. DNA of the CDR3: TGTGCCAGCCGACTGGTAAACACTGAAGCTTTCTTT.

The chain has TRBV11-2 and TRBJ2-2, with TRBD2 identical over 11 bases. The ends lost 5 bases at V and 3 bases at J; junction bases unmatched: 2. Germline CDR1 SGHAT, CDR2 FQNNGV. The CDR3 covers 15 residues. The CDR3 DNA sequence: TGTGCCAGCAGCCCTAGCGGGAGGTACACCGGGGAGCTGTTTTTT. It encodes CASSPSGRYTGELFF.

The CDR3 region is CASSGGLAGSSYEQYF. The DNA of the CDR3 is TGTGCCAGCAGTGGGGGGCTAGCGGGAAGCTCCTACGAGCAGTACTTC. V and J are TRBV2 and TRBJ2-7; 9 bases are a match to TRBD2. J was trimmed by 0 bases and V by 4 bases; bases with no gene match: 7. The CDR3 is 16 amino acids. Per the germline V gene, CDR1 is SNHLY and CDR2 is FYNNEI. The complete variable domain, with remaining parts taken from reference TRBV2 and TRBJ2-7, reads EPEVTQTPSHQVTQMGQEVILRCVPISNHLYFYWYRQILGQKVEFLVSFYNNEISEKSEIFDDQFSVERPDGSNFTLKIRSTKLEDSAMYFCASSGGLAGSSYEQYFGPGTRLTVT.

The chain has TRBV14 and TRBJ2-1; 14 nucleotides match TRBD2. There are 16 residues in the CDR3. Trimming at V came to 4 bases and at J to 7 bases, leaving 6 bases not matched to a gene. Germline V lookup: CDR1 SGHDN, CDR2 FVKESK. CDR3 DNA: TGTGCCAGCAGCCCCGCCGGGACTAGCGGGAGAAATGAGCAGTTCTTC. It codes for CASSPAGTSGRNEQFF.

V and J are TRBV28 and TRBJ2-7; D ambiguous. V was trimmed by 7 bases and J by 4 bases, leaving 14 bases between them. Germline lookup yields CDR1 MDHEN and CDR2 SYDVKM. The CDR3 sequence is 13 residues long. CDR3 loop: CASTLLPGYEQYF. The CDR3 DNA follows: TGTGCCAGCACCCTCCTCCCAGGTTACGAGCAGTACTTC.

J is TRBJ2-7 and V is TRBV4-2; 7 positions match TRBD2. Germline V gene lookup returns CDR1 LGHNA and CDR2 YNFKEQ. CDR3 length: 15 amino acids. V lost 1 base and J lost 6; bases outside the gene matches: 9. The CDR3 bases are TGTGCCAGCAGCCAAGTAGCAGCGGGACGGGGCGAGCAGTACTTC. Protein product: CASSQVAAGRGEQYF.

In its sample, this clone was seen once. The chain is built from TRBV6-5 and TRBJ1-3; D possibly corresponds to TRBD1 (5 bases). The CDR3 consists of 12 residues. CDR1 and CDR2 (germline): MNHEY, SVGAGI. V dropped 6 bases and J dropped 7 bases, with 10 bases sitting between them. The CDR3 DNA sequence: TGTGCCAGCAGCGCTAAGGGGAACACCATATATTTT. Its translation is CASSAKGNTIYF.

The chain has TRBV12-3 or TRBV12-4 and TRBJ1-1; D uncertain. V was shortened by 2 bases and J by 6 bases, with 10 bases between the two germline ends. This CDR3 is 13 amino acids long. CDR3 nucleotides: TGTGCCAGCAGTTTACAGGTTAGTCCTGAAGCTTTCTTT. Translated: CASSLQVSPEAFF.

The chain uses TRBV28 and TRBJ2-5; D may be TRBD1 (6 bases). Trimming stripped 2 bases from V and 5 bases from J, with 15 bases between. CDR3 length equals 15 residues. The germline V gene has CDR1 MDHEN and CDR2 SYDVKM. The CDR3: CASSLGGQGLETQYF. CDR3 DNA sequence: TGTGCCAGCAGTTTAGGAGGCCAGGGGCTCGAGACCCAGTACTTC. The variable domain in full, with the rest retrieved from reference TRBV28 and TRBJ2-5, is DVKVTQSSRYLVKRTGEKVFLECVQDMDHENMFWYRQDPGLGLRLIYFSYDVKMKEKGDIPEGYSVSREKKERFSLILESASTNQTSMYLCASSLGGQGLETQYFGPGTRLLVL.

This sequence joins TRBV4-1 and TRBJ2-7, with D perhaps matching TRBD1 (6 bases). The CDR3 consists of 16 residues. Per germline, CDR1 MGHRA and CDR2 YSYEKL. With 0 bases removed from V and 2 bases from J, the gap between germline ends came to 14 bases. CDR3 nucleotides: TGCGCCAGCAGCCAAGAGGTCCGAGGGGGAACCTACGAGCAGTACTTC. It specifies CASSQEVRGGTYEQYF.

The V gene is TRBV27, the J gene TRBJ1-4; D is unclear. The V gene lost 6 bases and the J gene lost 5 bases, with 13 bases spanning the gap. CDR3 length: 14 residues. Germline CDR1 MNHEY, CDR2 SMNVEV (reference sequence). The CDR3 DNA sequence: TGTGCCAGCAGAGAGAGGTTCATAAATGAAAAACTGTTTTTT. Translating gives CASRERFINEKLFF.

J is TRBJ2-2 and V is TRBV5-1, with 12 positions matching TRBD2. Germline CDR1 and CDR2: SGHRS and YFSETQ. The CDR3 runs 18 residues. J gave up 3 bases and V 1 base, and 7 bases lay outside the gene matches. CDR3 in amino acids: CASSLFSSGRADTGELFF. For the CDR3, the DNA is TGCGCCAGCAGCTTGTTTTCTAGCGGGAGGGCCGACACCGGGGAGCTGTTTTTT.

This chain links TRBV5-1 with TRBJ2-7, with 8 nucleotides matching TRBD1. Trimming took 4 bases from V and 4 from J; bases not matched to a gene: 10. From germline, CDR1 is SGHRS and CDR2 YFSETQ. The CDR3 totals 15 residues. The CDR3 DNA is TGCGCCAGCAGCATCCGGACAGGGTCTTCTTACGAGCAGTACTTC. Its translation is CASSIRTGSSYEQYF.

The chain combines TRBV14 with TRBJ2-7; a possible D gene is TRBD1 (6 bases). Trimming shortened V by 4 bases and J by 8 bases, and 9 bases separated the two germline ends. The CDR3 contains 11 residues. Germline V gene lookup returns CDR1 SGHDN and CDR2 FVKESK. The chain's CDR3 is CASSPGQKQYF. Here the CDR3 DNA reads TGTGCCAGCAGCCCCGGACAGAAGCAGTACTTC.

The chain couples TRBV24-1 to TRBJ2-2; TRBD2 matches at 10 bases. Losses at the gene ends were 6 bases for V and 4 bases for J; bases not matched to a gene: 10. From germline, CDR1 is KGHDR and CDR2 SFDVKD. This CDR3 comprises 17 residues. Here the CDR3 DNA reads TGTGCCACCAGTCCCGGGACTAGCGATAGGGGCACCGGGGAGCTGTTTTTT. This encodes CATSPGTSDRGTGELFF.

V gene TRBV14 combines with J gene TRBJ2-5; the D gene is possibly TRBD2 (7 bases). V lost 2 bases to trimming and J lost 4 bases, with 14 bases between them. This CDR3 comprises 15 residues. The germline V gene has CDR1 SGHDN and CDR2 FVKESK. Written as DNA, the CDR3 is TGTGCCAGCAGCCAACGTTGGGGAGGGGGAGAGACCCAGTACTTC. Translating it yields CASSQRWGGGETQYF.

The chain recombines TRBV6-5 with TRBJ2-5; TRBD2 matches 7 bases. Germline CDR1 and CDR2: MNHEY and SVGAGI. Unmatched junction bases numbered 2, after V lost 2 bases and J lost 2 bases. CDR3 length equals 14 residues. The CDR3, as DNA: TGTGCCAGCAGTTACGCGGGACTACAAGAGACCCAGTACTTC. Translation: CASSYAGLQETQYF.

J is TRBJ1-2 and V is TRBV4-1; perhaps TRBD1 as D (5 bases). This CDR3 has 16 residues. V shed 3 bases and J shed 1 base, with 15 bases lying between them. In germline, CDR1 is MGHRA, CDR2 YSYEKL. This chain's CDR3 is CASSHLLGGDNYGYTF. In DNA form, the CDR3 reads TGCGCCAGCAGCCACCTTTTGGGGGGGGATAACTATGGCTACACCTTC.

The CDR3 here is CASSLLGKETGYEQYF. In DNA form, the CDR3 reads TGTGCCAGCAGCTTGTTGGGAAAGGAAACAGGCTACGAGCAGTACTTC. The genes are TRBV5-6 and TRBJ2-7, with D possibly being TRBD1 (5 bases). This CDR3 has 16 amino acids. V lost 1 base and J lost 3, with 17 bases in between. CDR1 and CDR2 (germline): SGHDT, YYEEEE.

The gene calls are TRBV9 and TRBJ1-3; 7 bases align to TRBD1. Unmatched junction bases numbered 3, after V lost 2 bases and J lost 1 base. Germline V lookup: CDR1 SGDLS, CDR2 YYNGEE. This CDR3 has 15 residues. The CDR3 coding sequence is TGTGCCAGCAGCGTCGCGGACAGGTCTGGAAACACCATATATTTT. Its protein is CASSVADRSGNTIYF.

The chain uses TRBV30 and TRBJ2-1; D is perhaps TRBD1 (6 bases). With 8 bases removed from V and 4 bases from J, the gap between germline ends came to 12 bases. The CDR3 sequence is 12 residues long. Per germline, CDR1 GTSNPN and CDR2 SVGIG (reference sequence). The CDR3, as DNA: TGTGCCGCCGGGACAATTTACAATGAGCAGTTCTTC. Translated: CAAGTIYNEQFF.

The chain couples TRBV5-1 to TRBJ1-1, with a tentative D call TRBD1 (6 bases). CDR1 and CDR2 from the germline V gene are SGHRS and YFSETQ. The CDR3 spans 15 residues. V lost 4 bases and J lost 1, with 14 bases in between. The CDR3 sequence: CASSLHRTENTEAFF. The CDR3 DNA follows: TGCGCCAGCAGCCTCCATAGGACAGAGAACACTGAAGCTTTCTTT. The full variable domain, completed using reference TRBV5-1 and TRBJ1-1, is KAGVTQTPRYLIKTRGQQVTLSCSPISGHRSVSWYQQTPGQGLQFLFEYFSETQRNKGNFPGRFSGRQFSNSRSEMNVSTLELGDSALYLCASSLHRTENTEAFFGQGTRLTVV.

The genes are TRBV5-5 and TRBJ2-7, with 7 positions matching TRBD2. Germline V gives CDR1 SGHKS, CDR2 YYEKEE (reference sequence). V shed 2 bases, J shed 7 bases, and the junction held 3 bases outside the gene matches. The CDR3 spans 12 residues. CDR3: CASSLGRVEQYF. The CDR3 DNA reads TGTGCCAGCAGCTTAGGGAGGGTGGAGCAGTACTTC.

V gene TRBV5-1 combines with J gene TRBJ2-7; TRBD2 might be the D (5 bases). The V and J ends lost 0 bases and 2 bases respectively, with 12 bases between them. The CDR3 extends over 15 amino acids. Germline V gene sequence: CDR1 SGHRS, CDR2 YFSETQ. The CDR3 DNA reads TGCGCCAGCAGCTTGGGAGGGAACAAGGCCTACGAGCAGTACTTC. This encodes CASSLGGNKAYEQYF.

The genes are TRBV10-3 and TRBJ2-1, with D possibly TRBD2 on 5 matching bases. Per germline, CDR1 ENHRY and CDR2 SYGVKD. Trimming cost V 10 bases and J 9 bases, with 25 bases left between them. The CDR3 is made up of 15 amino acids. The DNA for the CDR3 is TGTGCCAACAGCGGACTGCCCCGGAGCCCAGGTGAGCAGTTCTTC. Translated, it gives CANSGLPRSPGEQFF.

A word on this clone: The same CDR3 is also encoded by other DNA sequences in this sample. The rearrangement links TRBV12-3 or TRBV12-4 to TRBJ1-1; unclear D gene. V lost 3 bases and J 4 bases, leaving 6 bases between the germline ends. There are 12 residues in the CDR3. The CDR3 nucleotides are TGTGCCAGCAGTTTCTCGGGCACTGAAGCTTTCTTT. Residues: CASSFSGTEAFF.